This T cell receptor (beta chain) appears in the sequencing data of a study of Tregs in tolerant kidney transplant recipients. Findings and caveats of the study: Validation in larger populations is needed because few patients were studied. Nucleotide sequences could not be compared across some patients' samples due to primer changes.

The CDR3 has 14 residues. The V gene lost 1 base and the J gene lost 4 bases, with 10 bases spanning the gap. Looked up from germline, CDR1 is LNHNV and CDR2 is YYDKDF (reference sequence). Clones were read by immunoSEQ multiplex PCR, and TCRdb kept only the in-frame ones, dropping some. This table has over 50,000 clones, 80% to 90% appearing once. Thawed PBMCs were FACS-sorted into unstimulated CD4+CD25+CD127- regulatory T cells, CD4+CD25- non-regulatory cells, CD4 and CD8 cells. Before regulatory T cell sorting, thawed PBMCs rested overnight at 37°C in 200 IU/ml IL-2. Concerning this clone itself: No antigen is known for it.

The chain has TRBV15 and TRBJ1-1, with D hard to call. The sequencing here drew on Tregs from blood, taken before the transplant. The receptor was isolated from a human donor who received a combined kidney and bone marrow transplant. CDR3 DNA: TGTGCCACCAGCAGAGTTCGACACGGCACTGAAGCTTTCTTT. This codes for CATSRVRHGTEAFF.